The next 21 T cell receptor beta chains were all read from a single sample in a study of tissue T cells after allogeneic stem cell transplantation. Method: immunoSEQ multiplex PCR; TCRdb's copy keeps in-frame clones and lacks some. The sample consists of roughly 3,200 clones, about 70% of them appearing once. Sequenced here: tissue from the right colon, sampled at autopsy. These receptors all come from a male donor at least 60 years old with lung cancer.

The chain is built from TRBV9 and TRBJ2-4; TRBD2 matches 12 bases. Germline-derived CDR1 and CDR2 are SGDLS and YYNGEE. The CDR3 totals 17 residues. The trim removed 0 bases at V and 9 bases at J, leaving 10 bases unmatched. For the CDR3, the DNA is TGTGCCAGCAGCGTAGGTCCTAGCGGGGGGGCCGGGAGCATTCAGTACTTC. This translates into CASSVGPSGGAGSIQYF.

This rearrangement joins TRBV7-9 to TRBJ1-6; D is ambiguous. Germline V gives CDR1 SEHNR, CDR2 FQNEAQ (reference sequence). V gave up 3 bases and J gave up 5 bases, with 8 bases separating them. The length of the CDR3 is 14 residues. CDR3 loop: CASSFGPNNSPLHF. The CDR3, as DNA: TGTGCCAGCAGCTTCGGACCGAATAATTCACCCCTCCACTTT. The entire variable domain, with the rest obtained from reference TRBV7-9 and TRBJ1-6, is as follows: DTGVSQNPRHKITKRGQNVTFRCDPISEHNRLYWYRQTLGQGPEFLTYFQNEAQLEKSRLLSDRFSAERPKGSFSTLEIQRTEQGDSAMYLCASSFGPNNSPLHFGNGTRLTVT.

V is TRBV15 and J is TRBJ1-3; no definite D call. Trimming removed 1 base at V and 4 bases at J, with 11 bases between. Per the germline V gene, CDR1 is LNHNV and CDR2 is YYDKDF (reference sequence). This CDR3 has 15 residues. Written as DNA, the CDR3 is TGTGCCACCAGCAGAGGACGGCAAGGGGGAAACACCATATATTTT. Protein sequence: CATSRGRQGGNTIYF.

The chain uses TRBV27 and TRBJ2-7; 10 nucleotides line up with TRBD2. From germline, CDR1 is MNHEY and CDR2 SMNVEV (reference sequence). V was clipped by 6 bases and J by 2 bases; unmatched bases: 16. This CDR3 contains 18 residues. CDR3 nucleotide sequence: TGTGCCAGCAGCCAGAGTCCAACCCCTAGCGGGGGCACCTACGAGCAGTACTTC. This translates into CASSQSPTPSGGTYEQYF.

The chain couples TRBV19 to TRBJ1-6; D is undetermined. V lost 2 bases, J lost 7 bases, and 15 bases lay in between. The germline gives CDR1 LNHDA, CDR2 SQIVND (reference sequence). The CDR3 is made up of 16 amino acids. CDR3 sequence (DNA): TGTGCCAGTAGTATATACGCGGCTGACGGGAATTCACCCCTCCACTTT. Amino acids: CASSIYAADGNSPLHF.

This clone was picked up a small number of times. The rearrangement uses TRBV19 and TRBJ2-2; weak D call: TRBD1 (6 bases). The CDR3 is made up of 15 amino acids. Trimming shortened V by 2 bases and J by 6 bases, and 13 bases separated the two germline ends. The germline gives CDR1 LNHDA, CDR2 SQIVND (reference sequence). The CDR3 loop is CASSIQQGSAGELFF. For the CDR3, the DNA is TGTGCCAGTAGTATACAACAGGGATCCGCCGGGGAGCTGTTTTTT.

The rearrangement uses TRBV9 and TRBJ1-1; a weak D match, TRBD1 (5 bases). The V gene lost 3 bases and the J gene lost 12 bases, with 18 bases spanning the gap. CDR1 is SGDLS and CDR2 is YYNGEE in the germline V gene. There are 13 residues in the CDR3. CDR3 amino acids: CASSAGGGRGTFF. In DNA form, the CDR3 reads TGTGCCAGCAGCGCCGGGGGAGGGCGCGGGACTTTCTTT.

V is TRBV4-3 and J is TRBJ1-2; D is uncertain. In germline, CDR1 is LGHNA, CDR2 YSLEER. Trimming took 0 bases from V and 4 from J, leaving 15 bases between them. The CDR3 consists of 16 residues. CDR3 coding DNA: TGCGCCAGCAGCCAAGATTCGAACGGGGTGGGCTATGGCTACACCTTC. Translated: CASSQDSNGVGYGYTF.

This clone was picked up one time. The gene calls are TRBV6-6 and TRBJ2-5; 11 nucleotides agree with TRBD2. CDR1 and CDR2 from the germline V gene are MNHNY and SVGAGI (reference sequence). V lost 5 bases to trimming and J lost 3 bases; unmatched junction nucleotides: 2. The CDR3 spans 14 residues. The CDR3 region is CASSEGLAEETQYF. The DNA of the CDR3 is TGTGCCAGCAGTGAGGGACTAGCGGAAGAGACCCAGTACTTC.

CDR3 DNA sequence: TGTGCCAGCAGCCCCCTCGGGACAGGGGGCCTCGAGCAGTACTTC. Translated: CASSPLGTGGLEQYF. The chain carries TRBV11-2 and TRBJ2-7; 12 nucleotides align to TRBD1. The germline CDR1 and CDR2 sequences are SGHAT and FQNNGV. CDR3 length equals 15 residues. V trimming: 5 bases; J trimming: 6 bases; junction bases outside the gene matches: 8.

The V gene is TRBV5-6, the J gene TRBJ1-5; D gene uncertain. CDR3 size: 15 residues. CDR1 SGHDT and CDR2 YYEEEE come from the germline V gene. Trimming took off 0 bases at V and 4 bases at J, with 11 bases between the two ends. This CDR3 is CASSLGRTRNQPQHF. CDR3 in DNA: TGTGCCAGCAGCTTGGGACGGACGAGAAATCAGCCCCAGCATTTT.

The chain employs TRBV28 and TRBJ2-7, with D perhaps TRBD1 (5 bases). CDR3 length: 12 amino acids. The V and J ends lost 6 bases and 6 bases respectively, with 12 bases between them. From germline, CDR1 is MDHEN and CDR2 SYDVKM. The CDR3 coding sequence is TGTGCCAGCAGATCAGGGTTGGCCGAGCAGTACTTC. Translated, it gives CASRSGLAEQYF.

V usage is TRBV7-2 and J usage is TRBJ2-6; D is perhaps TRBD2 (5 bases). The V gene lost 5 bases and the J gene lost 2 bases, with 19 bases spanning the gap. CDR1 SGHTA and CDR2 FQGNSA come from the germline V gene. This CDR3 is built from 18 residues. The CDR3 reads CASSPQRPFGAGANVLTF. The CDR3 nucleotides read TGTGCCAGCAGCCCACAGCGACCCTTCGGGGCTGGGGCCAACGTCCTGACTTTC.

The rearrangement links TRBV28 to TRBJ2-2; D tentatively reads TRBD1 or TRBD2 (5 bases each). CDR1 MDHEN and CDR2 SYDVKM come from the germline V gene. V shed 3 bases and J shed 6 bases, with 14 bases lying between them. The CDR3 length is 15 residues. The CDR3 nucleotides are TGTGCCAGCAGTTTCCCTACAGAGGGGCCCGGGGAGCTGTTTTTT. Its protein is CASSFPTEGPGELFF. Based on the CDR3 plus reference TRBV28 and TRBJ2-2, the full variable domain is DVKVTQSSRYLVKRTGEKVFLECVQDMDHENMFWYRQDPGLGLRLIYFSYDVKMKEKGDIPEGYSVSREKKERFSLILESASTNQTSMYLCASSFPTEGPGELFFGEGSRLTVL.

V and J are TRBV5-6 and TRBJ2-4, with TRBD1 identical over 7 bases. Trimming cost V 3 bases and J 3 bases; bases outside gene matches: 9. CDR1 is SGHDT, CDR2 YYEEEE, per germline. The CDR3 has 16 residues. CDR3 region: CASSSEGQVIKNIQYF. CDR3 sequence (DNA): TGTGCCAGCAGCTCGGAAGGACAGGTGATCAAAAACATTCAGTACTTC.

The rearrangement links TRBV27 to TRBJ2-7; D possibly corresponds to TRBD1 (5 bases). The CDR3 contains 14 residues. Germline CDR1 reads MNHEY; CDR2 reads SMNVEV (reference sequence). Trimming took 8 bases from V and 0 from J, leaving 14 bases between them. The chain's CDR3 is CASRGETVSYEQYF. The CDR3, as DNA: TGTGCCAGCCGCGGCGAGACAGTCTCCTACGAGCAGTACTTC.

The chain employs TRBV4-2 and TRBJ1-5, with TRBD1 identical over 7 bases. V shed 8 bases, J shed 2 bases, and the junction held 0 bases outside the gene matches. The CDR3 runs to 12 residues. The germline CDR1 and CDR2 sequences are LGHNA and YNFKEQ. CDR3 nucleotides: TGTGCCAGCGGACAGGGCAATCAGCCCCAGCATTTT. Protein sequence: CASGQGNQPQHF.

The J gene is TRBJ2-5, the V gene TRBV10-3; 7 nucleotides align to TRBD1. Per the germline V gene, CDR1 is ENHRY and CDR2 is SYGVKD. Losses at the gene ends were 6 bases for V and 2 bases for J; bases not matched to a gene: 3. The CDR3 contains 13 residues. CDR3 in amino acids: CAISGTVQETQYF. The CDR3 region has the DNA TGTGCCATCAGCGGGACAGTTCAAGAGACCCAGTACTTC.

This clone was found a few times. CDR3 sequence reads: CASSMSGQGGYSNQPQHF. DNA for the CDR3: TGTGCCAGTAGTATGTCGGGGCAGGGGGGCTATAGCAATCAGCCCCAGCATTTT. The chain carries TRBV19 and TRBJ1-5; TRBD1 matches 7 bases. Trimming at V came to 3 bases and at J to 0 bases, leaving 11 bases not matched to a gene. The germline V gene encodes CDR1 LNHDA and CDR2 SQIVND (reference sequence). This CDR3 has 18 amino acids.

This clone was seen only a few times. V is TRBV7-2 and J is TRBJ2-3, with 7 bases lining up with TRBD2. J was trimmed by 0 bases and V by 11 bases; bases with no gene match: 8. Germline assignment: CDR1 SGHTA and CDR2 FQGNSA. CDR3 length: 14 residues. The CDR3 nucleotides read TGTGCCGCGACGTCGGGGGGAAGCACAGATACGCAGTATTTT. Encoded protein: CAATSGGSTDTQYF.

The genes are TRBV27 and TRBJ2-1, with D perhaps TRBD1 (6 bases). V dropped 2 bases and J dropped 8 bases, with 13 bases sitting between them. The CDR3 runs 14 residues. Germline V gene sequence: CDR1 MNHEY, CDR2 SMNVEV (reference sequence). CDR3 protein: CASSLRDGQHEQFF. The CDR3 DNA is TGTGCCAGCAGTTTAAGGGACGGACAGCATGAGCAGTTCTTC.